This T cell receptor (beta chain) was sequenced during a study of CD8 T cells in Susac syndrome. Germline lookup yields CDR1 SGHRS and CDR2 YFSETQ. The germline V and J ends were trimmed by 4 bases and 4 bases, with 14 bases remaining between them. CDR3 size: 14 residues. An input of 0.5 to 1 ug of RNA was subjected to reverse transcription using random hexamers. TCRdb fed the immunoSEQ multiplex PCR reads into MiXCR, producing one record per CDR3 protein. The repertoire holds roughly 150,000 distinct CDR3 sequences, 93% seen once, with about 0.14% in the top ten. This sequence was found in a human donor in good health. Sequencing was carried out using CD4+ T cells from PBMCs. This chain links TRBV5-1 with TRBJ2-5; D may be TRBD2 (6 bases). CDR3 sequence (DNA): TGCGCCAGCAGCGCAGGGACTCCGGGAGAGACCCAGTACTTC. Translated, it gives CASSAGTPGETQYF.